This TCR beta chain came from a study of sequential checkpoint blockade in melanoma (dated 2019 in TCRdb). Context from the whole study: Patients were randomized 1:1 to first-line nivolumab followed by ipilimumab (arm A) or ipilimumab followed by nivolumab (arm B). Maintenance nivolumab came after each of the two trial sequences. The investigation overall reported the following: Larger, independent patient cohorts are needed to validate the response-prediction model that combines TCR metrics and mutation burden.

The meaning of the sample's treatment or condition label: randomized to nivolumab then ipilimumab (arm A) or the reverse (arm B). None of the patients in the trial had previously been given DNA-damaging chemotherapy. A FACS Aria II flow cytometer was used to sort live CD3+CD8+ cells that were negative for CD19 and CD56 from thawed PBMCs. Samples came from patients with melanoma in CheckMate 064, a randomized, open-label phase II trial of sequential checkpoint blockade. Leukapheresis was used to collect peripheral blood mononuclear cells, which were then purified with Ficoll-Paque and frozen in human serum with roughly 10% DMSO. Immediately after sorting, the purity of the sorted blood CD3+CD8+ cells was confirmed to be >98%, and DNA was then extracted. Counted from cysteine to phenylalanine, this CDR3 has 16 amino acids. Just the 48-base CDR3 DNA is kept, in frame starting at base 1. The CDR1 and CDR2 encoded by the germline V gene are SGDLS and YYNGEE. Germline trimming: 4 bases from V, 7 bases from J; junction bases outside gene matches: 11.

A note on this clone: Its antigen is currently not known. There are no base qualities to consult, and no much larger clone falls within one base.

TCRbeta CDR3 regions were immunosequenced from genomic DNA with the immunoSEQ Assay. Prior to high-throughput sequencing, genomic DNA was amplified by bias-controlled multiplex PCR. The original pipeline was this. To quantify the absolute abundance of each unique TCRbeta CDR3 region, the sequences were collapsed and filtered. Clonality, defined as 1 minus Pielou's evenness, was calculated using only productive rearrangements. Clones with significantly greater frequencies in on-treatment versus baseline samples were identified using a previously published method. TCRdb re-hosts the immuneACCESS table, in-frame sequences only. Its copies lack some clones; in the studies checked, an unresolved V gene accounts for under half of them, and the cause for the rest is not known. The V and J calls and clone size are taken from that table; D and trimming were inferred from the DNA. The sample yields approximately 9,000 clones; around 52% were counted once. Together, the top ten hold more than 35% of the sample.

This material consisted of CD8+ T cells sorted from blood (inferred from file names), taken from a patient given nivolumab and ipilimumab in sequence. The TCR originated in a human donor with melanoma. The rearrangement joined TRBV9 to TRBJ2-1, and TRBD1 aligns with 10 junction nucleotides. In nucleotide form, the sequence is TGTGCCAGCAGCCACCCCCGGGACAGGGGATCGAATGAGCAGTTCTTC. This codes for CASSHPRDRGSNEQFF.